This TCR beta chain was sequenced during a study of beta chain features in type 1 diabetes. Whole-study context: Sorted cell examination encompassed approximately 110 million cells across all samples.

All of the isolated RNA was reverse transcribed, so expressed TCRB transcripts were sequenced. Clones were read by immunoSEQ multiplex PCR, and TCRdb kept only the in-frame ones, dropping some. This repertoire shows 150,000 or so clones, approximately 9.1% found once; its top ten account for 2% to 3%. Sorting with CD45RO/CCR7/CD25/CD127/CD95/CD27 yielded naive, central memory, regulatory and stem-like memory CD4+ cells. Germline CDR1 SGHRS, CDR2 YFSETQ. V dropped 3 bases and J dropped 2; count of bases not matched to a gene: 5. The CDR3 is 16 amino acids. The J gene is TRBJ2-3, the V gene TRBV5-1; 11 bases map to TRBD2. The source of this sequence is a woman aged 18-29 years in good health. Source material: central memory CD4+ T cells from blood. CDR3 DNA sequence: TGCGCCAGCAGCTCGGCGACTAGCGGGAACACAGATACGCAGTATTTT. Its translation is CASSSATSGNTDTQYF.